A single sample gave rise to the 22 T cell receptor beta chains below, sequenced in a study of a mutant IDH1 vaccine in newly diagnosed glioma. No antigen has been assigned to these receptors. Indicated time point: week 47, end of study. Each dose of the vaccine consisted of 300 ug of mutant IDH1 20-mer peptide, with topical imiquimod. The table came from immunoSEQ multiplex PCR; TCRdb's copy has only in-frame clones and leaves some out. The table shows under 40,000 clones, with 89% occurring only once. Sequenced here: PBMCs, sampled from a glioma patient whose treatment included an IDH1 peptide vaccine. Receptors originate from a man aged 40-49 years with glioma.

The chain carries TRBV7-6 and TRBJ2-5, with 7 bases that match TRBD1. Germline CDR1 reads SGHVS; CDR2 reads FNYEAQ. The CDR3 is made up of 16 amino acids. V shed 0 bases and J 7 bases; nucleotides not matched to a gene: 11. CDR3 in amino acids: CASSLAGSTGRATQYF. The CDR3 DNA reads as TGTGCCAGCAGCTTAGCGGGATCGACAGGGCGGGCGACCCAGTACTTC.

The chain combines TRBV7-9 with TRBJ1-2; no reliable D call. Per the germline V gene, CDR1 is SEHNR and CDR2 is FQNEAQ (reference sequence). The V end was cut by 5 bases, the J end by 7 bases, with 17 bases between. The CDR3 consists of 14 residues. The DNA of the CDR3 is TGTGCCAGCAGCGGACGGAATACTTCCCCTGGCTACACCTTC. The encoded protein is CASSGRNTSPGYTF.

V is TRBV29-1 and J is TRBJ2-1; TRBD1 might be the D (7 bases). The CDR3 has 12 amino acids. Germline V gene sequence: CDR1 SQVTM, CDR2 ANQGSEA. V lost 2 bases and J lost 6, with 8 bases in between. CDR3 in DNA: TGCAGCGTTGAACAGGGGGGCAATGAGCAGTTCTTC. It is translated as CSVEQGGNEQFF.

In its sample, this clone was seen a few times. J is TRBJ1-2 and V is TRBV7-9, with no clear D. Germline values: CDR1 SEHNR, CDR2 FQNEAQ (reference sequence). This CDR3 spans 16 amino acids. The V and J ends lost 2 bases and 4 bases respectively, with 17 bases between them. In DNA form, the CDR3 reads TGTGCCAGCAGCTTATTTCCACCGCCGACTTCCTATGGCTACACCTTC. This sequence encodes CASSLFPPPTSYGYTF.

The chain couples TRBV7-9 to TRBJ2-1; D is uncertain. The V and J ends lost 4 bases and 0 bases respectively, with 10 bases between them. CDR1 is SEHNR, CDR2 FQNEAQ, per germline (reference sequence). This CDR3 comprises 15 residues. CDR3 bases: TGTGCCAGCAGCTCCGGACGGAGCTCCTACAATGAGCAGTTCTTC. Encoded protein: CASSSGRSSYNEQFF.

This rearrangement joins TRBV5-1 to TRBJ2-1, with 12 bases lining up with TRBD2. From germline, CDR1 is SGHRS and CDR2 YFSETQ. With V trimmed by 3 bases and J by 8 bases, 9 bases remained unmatched. CDR3 length: 16 residues. CDR3 sequence: CASSWRTSGITDEQFF. In DNA, the CDR3 is TGCGCCAGCAGCTGGCGGACTAGCGGGATAACCGATGAGCAGTTCTTC.

The rearrangement uses TRBV7-9 and TRBJ1-2; TRBD1 aligns across 7 bases. V gave up 6 bases and J gave up 7 bases; unmatched junction bases: 11. There are 14 residues in the CDR3. Germline V lookup: CDR1 SEHNR, CDR2 FQNEAQ (reference sequence). The DNA of the CDR3 is TGTGCCAGCAGTTGGCTGCCAGGGGACAGTGGCTACACCTTC. Amino acids: CASSWLPGDSGYTF. The whole variable domain, remainder taken from reference TRBV7-9 and TRBJ1-2, is DTGVSQNPRHKITKRGQNVTFRCDPISEHNRLYWYRQTLGQGPEFLTYFQNEAQLEKSRLLSDRFSAERPKGSFSTLEIQRTEQGDSAMYLCASSWLPGDSGYTFGSGTRLTVV.

This clone was seen a single time. This chain links TRBV29-1 with TRBJ2-5; 7 positions agree with TRBD1. The J segment lost 3 bases and the V segment lost 2 bases, leaving 6 bases of the junction unmatched. Per the germline V gene, CDR1 is SQVTM and CDR2 is ANQGSEA. The CDR3 runs 14 residues. The CDR3 DNA sequence: TGCAGCGTTGAAAAGAGGGGGCAGGAAGAGACCCAGTACTTC. It translates to CSVEKRGQEETQYF.

As DNA, the CDR3 is TGTGCCACATGCCGGGACAGGATGAATTCACCCCTCCACTTT. Protein sequence: CATCRDRMNSPLHF. The rearrangement uses TRBV27 and TRBJ1-6; 8 nucleotides line up with TRBD1. Germline V CDR1 and CDR2: MNHEY, SMNVEV (reference sequence). There are 14 residues in the CDR3. V was clipped by 10 bases and J by 7 bases; unmatched bases: 9.

The gene calls are TRBV7-9 and TRBJ2-5, with 9 nucleotides matching TRBD1. Germline V CDR1 and CDR2: SEHNR, FQNEAQ (reference sequence). Losses at the gene ends were 5 bases for V and 2 bases for J; bases not matched to a gene: 9. This CDR3 comprises 16 residues. CDR3: CASSIYRGLNQETQYF. For the CDR3, the DNA is TGTGCCAGCAGCATCTACAGGGGGCTTAATCAAGAGACCCAGTACTTC.

This sequence joins TRBV30 and TRBJ1-4, with 8 bases matching TRBD1. The CDR3 is 14 amino acids. J was trimmed by 8 bases and V by 3 bases; bases with no gene match: 8. Germline V CDR1 and CDR2: GTSNPN, SVGIG (reference sequence). The CDR3 protein is CAWRSGGGREKLFF. CDR3 nucleotide sequence: TGTGCCTGGAGATCAGGGGGCGGGAGGGAAAAACTGTTTTTT.

This chain links TRBV4-2 with TRBJ2-3, with TRBD2 identical over 9 bases. The CDR3 loop spans 17 amino acids. Germline CDR1 reads LGHNA; CDR2 reads YNFKEQ. The J segment lost 1 base and the V segment lost 3 bases, leaving 8 bases of the junction unmatched. CDR3 loop: CASSQAPTSGRTDTQYF. For the CDR3, the DNA is TGTGCCAGCAGCCAGGCCCCGACTAGCGGCCGCACAGATACGCAGTATTTT.

This clone was found once. This chain connects TRBV2 to TRBJ1-2; D is undetermined. Trimming left V 2 bases short and J 4 bases short, with 8 bases between. The CDR3 extends over 13 amino acids. Germline lookup yields CDR1 SNHLY and CDR2 FYNNEI. The CDR3 reads CASSENSLYGYTF. CDR3 bases: TGTGCCAGCAGTGAAAACAGCCTCTATGGCTACACCTTC. The full variable domain, with the rest looked up from reference TRBV2 and TRBJ1-2, is EPEVTQTPSHQVTQMGQEVILRCVPISNHLYFYWYRQILGQKVEFLVSFYNNEISEKSEIFDDQFSVERPDGSNFTLKIRSTKLEDSAMYFCASSENSLYGYTFGSGTRLTVV.

This chain joins TRBV19 and TRBJ1-5; D gene ambiguous. The CDR3 extends over 14 amino acids. Germline CDR1 LNHDA, CDR2 SQIVND (reference sequence). Trimming cost V 5 bases and J 4 bases, with 12 bases left between them. Here the CDR3 reads CASSYKGWNQPQHF. The CDR3 DNA reads TGTGCCAGTAGTTATAAGGGTTGGAATCAGCCCCAGCATTTT.

The chain has TRBV7-2 and TRBJ2-5; D may be TRBD1 or TRBD2 (5 bases each). The CDR3 has 15 amino acids. The germline CDR1 and CDR2 sequences are SGHTA and FQGNSA. With 5 bases removed from V and 0 bases from J, the gap between germline ends came to 13 bases. The CDR3 is CASSPPGRNQETQYF. For the CDR3, the DNA is TGTGCCAGCAGCCCCCCGGGACGCAACCAAGAGACCCAGTACTTC.

The rearrangement joins TRBV6-5 to TRBJ1-6; D possibly corresponds to TRBD1 (5 bases). The germline V gene has CDR1 MNHEY and CDR2 SVGAGI. Trimming took off 2 bases at V and 6 bases at J, with 5 bases between the two ends. The CDR3 runs to 13 residues. The CDR3 sequence is CASSYRGNSPLHF. The CDR3 DNA reads as TGTGCCAGCAGTTACAGGGGTAATTCACCCCTCCACTTT.

J is TRBJ2-7 and V is TRBV5-1; TRBD1 matches at 8 bases. Germline-derived CDR1 and CDR2 are SGHRS and YFSETQ. This CDR3 contains 15 residues. V lost 4 bases to trimming and J lost 5 bases; unmatched junction nucleotides: 11. The DNA of the CDR3 is TGCGCCAGCAGCACAGTACAGGGGGAGGTGGACGAGCAGTACTTC. Translated: CASSTVQGEVDEQYF.

This clone was counted between two and nine times. The chain recombines TRBV19 with TRBJ1-5; D not resolved. This CDR3 is built from 13 residues. The V end was cut by 4 bases, the J end by 6 bases, with 10 bases between. The germline V gene encodes CDR1 LNHDA and CDR2 SQIVND (reference sequence). CDR3 coding DNA: TGTGCCAGTAGTAAAGGGTGGTTTCAGCCCCAGCATTTT. It yields the protein CASSKGWFQPQHF.

V gene TRBV5-4 combines with J gene TRBJ2-3; 7 bases match TRBD2. CDR1 is SGHNT and CDR2 is YYREEE in the germline V gene (reference sequence). There are 17 residues in the CDR3. The J segment lost 1 base and the V segment lost 4 bases, leaving 12 bases of the junction unmatched. CDR3 amino acids: CASSPPRAGRRTDTQYF. Here the CDR3 DNA reads TGTGCCAGCAGCCCACCCCGGGCCGGGAGGCGCACAGATACGCAGTATTTT.

J is TRBJ1-2 and V is TRBV7-9, with D possibly being TRBD1 (6 bases). With 3 bases removed from V and 2 bases from J, the gap between germline ends came to 10 bases. The CDR3 extends over 14 amino acids. Germline CDR1 SEHNR, CDR2 FQNEAQ (reference sequence). This chain's CDR3 is CASSLAGANYGYTF. CDR3 nucleotide sequence: TGTGCCAGCAGCTTGGCAGGGGCGAACTATGGCTACACCTTC.

This rearrangement joins TRBV11-2 to TRBJ2-7; D remains unclear. V dropped 0 bases and J dropped 3 bases, with 9 bases sitting between them. The CDR3 spans 14 residues. Looked up from germline, CDR1 is SGHAT and CDR2 is FQNNGV. The CDR3 loop is CASSLDTTNYEQYV. The DNA of the CDR3 is TGTGCCAGCAGCTTAGATACGACGAACTACGAGCAGTACGTC.

The genes are TRBV9 and TRBJ2-1; D call uncertain. CDR1 SGDLS and CDR2 YYNGEE come from the germline V gene. The CDR3 runs 15 residues. V was clipped by 0 bases and J by 2 bases, with 9 bases between them. The CDR3 reads CASSVGTGPYNEQFF. For the CDR3, the DNA is TGTGCCAGCAGCGTAGGGACGGGCCCCTACAATGAGCAGTTCTTC.